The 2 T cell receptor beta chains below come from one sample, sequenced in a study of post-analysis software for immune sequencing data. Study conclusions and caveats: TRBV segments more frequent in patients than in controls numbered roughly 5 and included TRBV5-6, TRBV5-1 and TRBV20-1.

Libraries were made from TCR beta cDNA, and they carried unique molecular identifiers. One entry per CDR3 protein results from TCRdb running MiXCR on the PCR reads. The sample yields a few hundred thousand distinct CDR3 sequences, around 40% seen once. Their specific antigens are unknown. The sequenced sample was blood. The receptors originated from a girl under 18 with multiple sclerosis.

CDR3 coding DNA: TGCAGTGCTAGAGATCCAAGCCCCGGGACTAGCGGAGAGGACAATGAGCAGTTCTTC. Protein: CSARDPSPGTSGEDNEQFF. This chain joins TRBV20-1 and TRBJ2-1; 11 bases map to TRBD2. V shed 0 bases and J 5 bases; nucleotides not matched to a gene: 15. Germline V lookup: CDR1 DFQATT, CDR2 SNEGSKA (reference sequence). This CDR3 has 19 amino acids.

The CDR3 bases are TGTGCCAGCAGCTTTAGACTAGCCAAAAACATTCAGTACTTC. Amino acids: CASSFRLAKNIQYF. The chain links TRBV5-6 to TRBJ2-4; D gene ambiguous. Trimming cost V 2 bases and J 0 bases, with 6 bases left between them. Germline values: CDR1 SGHDT, CDR2 YYEEEE. This CDR3 contains 14 residues.